This T cell receptor beta chain was identified during a study of cytomegalovirus exposure and HLA in healthy donors. The V and J ends lost 0 bases and 4 bases respectively, with 14 bases between them. Germline CDR1 SGHDT, CDR2 YYEEEE. This CDR3 is 16 amino acids long. It was with 60 Vbeta and 13 Jbeta primers that the PCR ran. TCRdb's copy holds only in-frame clones and misses some; the assay was immunoSEQ multiplex PCR. The sample has around 150,000 clones, around 78% seen once. The chain recombines TRBV5-6 with TRBJ2-1; D is possibly TRBD2 (6 bases). The receptor was derived from a female donor in good health and CMV-seropositive. The sample was PBMCs. The CDR3 DNA reads as TGTGCCAGCAGCTTGGAACCGGGAGTGGTGTACAATGAGCAGTTCTTC. It translates to CASSLEPGVVYNEQFF.